A single sample is the source of the 25 T cell receptor beta chains below, sequenced in a study of T cells in Graves' hyperthyroidism and ophthalmopathy. RNA transcripts were the template for amplifying TCR beta CDR3 regions. When the TCR CDR3 underwent first-round RT-PCR, the HTBI primer set was used. TCRdb redid the calling of the multiplex PCR reads with MiXCR, one entry per CDR3 protein. The table shows 400,000 to 500,000 distinct CDR3 sequences, with 14% to 15% occurring only once. Sequences were obtained from blood. All receptors come from a young man with Graves' ophthalmopathy.

This sequence joins TRBV20-1 and TRBJ1-2; TRBD1 aligns across 7 bases. CDR1 is DFQATT, CDR2 SNEGSKA, per germline (reference sequence). With V trimmed by 0 bases and J by 4 bases, 5 bases remained unmatched. The CDR3 covers 14 residues. The CDR3 coding sequence is TGCAGTGCTAGAGAGACAGGGAAATTCTATGGCTACACCTTC. Amino acid sequence: CSARETGKFYGYTF.

This clonotype was counted ten times or more. The chain recombines TRBV15 with TRBJ1-1; no reliable D call. The CDR3 consists of 15 residues. The ends were cut back, 1 base at V and 3 bases at J, with 12 bases in the middle. Germline V gene lookup returns CDR1 LNHNV and CDR2 YYDKDF (reference sequence). CDR3 region: CATSRGSYLDTEAFF. The CDR3 DNA sequence: TGTGCCACCAGCAGAGGTTCTTATCTCGACACTGAAGCTTTCTTT.

This clonotype has just a few counts. The chain has TRBV27 and TRBJ1-5; D is ambiguous. This CDR3 has 14 residues. Germline CDR1 and CDR2: MNHEY and SMNVEV (reference sequence). V was shortened by 3 bases and J by 0 bases, with 6 bases between the two germline ends. CDR3 coding DNA: TGTGCCAGCAGTTTTTGGGGTAGCAATCAGCCCCAGCATTTT. Amino acids: CASSFWGSNQPQHF.

This clonotype was counted ten times or more. The chain carries TRBV14 and TRBJ2-1; a weak D match, TRBD1 (5 bases). V lost 1 base and J 10 bases, leaving 14 bases between the germline ends. CDR3 length equals 14 residues. Germline CDR1 SGHDN, CDR2 FVKESK. The CDR3 reads CASSQALGVREQFF. CDR3 nucleotide sequence: TGTGCCAGCAGCCAAGCTTTAGGGGTCCGGGAGCAGTTCTTC.

At least ten counts were recorded for this clonotype. The chain is built from TRBV20-1 and TRBJ2-7; the D gene is possibly TRBD2 (5 bases). This CDR3 is built from 13 residues. CDR1 and CDR2 from the germline V gene are DFQATT and SNEGSKA (reference sequence). V lost 1 base and J 3 bases, leaving 10 bases between the germline ends. As DNA, the CDR3 is TGCAGTGCTAGAGGAGAGGGCTTCTACGAGCAGTACTTC. Translating gives CSARGEGFYEQYF.

Ten or more counts support this clonotype. The chain is built from TRBV5-1 and TRBJ1-5; D unclear. V dropped 3 bases and J dropped 4 bases, with 14 bases sitting between them. Germline loops: CDR1 SGHRS, CDR2 YFSETQ. CDR3 length equals 15 residues. The CDR3 loop reads CASSSNGGKNQPQHF. CDR3 coding DNA: TGCGCCAGCAGCTCTAACGGAGGGAAGAATCAGCCCCAGCATTTT.

At least ten counts were recorded for this clonotype. The chain is built from TRBV11-2 and TRBJ1-6, with 8 bases matching TRBD1. Germline trimming cut 2 bases from V and 10 bases from J; bases unmatched to any gene: 4. The CDR3 spans 14 residues. Germline values: CDR1 SGHAT, CDR2 FQNNGV. Written as DNA, the CDR3 is TGTGCCAGCAGCTTACTGGACAGGGAATCACCCCTCCACTTT. Translating it yields CASSLLDRESPLHF.

There are many counts of this clonotype. V is TRBV29-1 and J is TRBJ2-2; no clear D gene. V was trimmed by 8 bases and J by 3 bases, leaving 7 bases between them. CDR1 is SQVTM, CDR2 ANQGSEA, per germline. The CDR3 covers 11 residues. The CDR3 DNA reads TGCAGCATGTTATACACCGGGGAGCTGTTTTTT. Translated, it gives CSMLYTGELFF.

The sample holds a few counts of this clonotype. This chain connects TRBV7-6 to TRBJ2-7; D might be TRBD2 (7 bases). Deletions cut 0 bases from V and 3 bases from J, with 21 bases between. CDR1 is SGHVS and CDR2 is FNYEAQ in the germline V gene. The CDR3 runs to 18 residues. This CDR3 reads CASSLAVGGGGAIYEQYF. Here the CDR3 DNA reads TGTGCCAGCAGCTTAGCGGTTGGGGGGGGGGGCGCGATCTACGAGCAGTACTTC.

This clonotype came up many times. This chain joins TRBV7-3 and TRBJ1-1; D remains unclear. Between the trimmed V and J ends, which lost 2 bases and 1 base, there was a span of 8 bases. Germline V CDR1 and CDR2: SGHTA, FQGTGA. The CDR3 sequence is 14 residues long. The CDR3 here is CASSLGWENTEAFF. CDR3 coding DNA: TGTGCCAGCAGCTTAGGCTGGGAGAACACTGAAGCTTTCTTT.

This clonotype was counted only a few times. V is TRBV14 and J is TRBJ1-5; D possibly corresponds to TRBD1 (5 bases). The V end was cut by 3 bases, the J end by 6 bases, with 12 bases between. Germline V gene data show CDR1 as SGHDN and CDR2 as FVKESK. The CDR3 is 14 amino acids. CDR3 loop: CASSQGGDSQPQHF. The DNA for the CDR3 is TGTGCCAGCAGCCAGGGAGGGGATAGTCAGCCCCAGCATTTT.

This clonotype was observed many times. The genes are TRBV7-6 and TRBJ2-7; D is possibly TRBD2 (6 bases). From germline, CDR1 is SGHVS and CDR2 FNYEAQ. Trimming pared 1 base from V and 9 bases from J, leaving 10 bases between. The CDR3 is made up of 12 amino acids. The CDR3 here is CASSLVGGVQYF. Here the CDR3 DNA reads TGTGCCAGCAGCTTAGTGGGAGGAGTGCAGTACTTC.

The chain couples TRBV2 to TRBJ1-1, with D possibly TRBD1 on 5 matching bases. This CDR3 contains 11 residues. Germline lookup yields CDR1 SNHLY and CDR2 FYNNEI. V lost 1 base, J lost 11 bases, and 8 bases lay in between. CDR3 in amino acids: CASSEGGVAFF. Here the CDR3 DNA reads TGTGCCAGCAGTGAAGGAGGGGTTGCTTTCTTT.

This clonotype was seen ten or more times. The CDR3 loop is CATSDHGTSSTDTQYF. The DNA of the CDR3 is TGTGCCACCAGTGACCACGGGACTAGCAGCACAGATACGCAGTATTTT. V gene TRBV24-1 combines with J gene TRBJ2-3; 9 nucleotides align to TRBD2. The ends lost 4 bases at V and 0 bases at J; junction bases unmatched: 4. The CDR3 contains 16 residues. Germline CDR1 reads KGHDR; CDR2 reads SFDVKD.

This clonotype was seen at least ten times. This chain joins TRBV11-2 and TRBJ2-3, with a possible D match to TRBD1 (5 bases). The CDR3 is 15 residues long. V lost 5 bases and J lost 1, with 13 bases in between. Germline CDR1 and CDR2: SGHAT and FQNNGV. The CDR3 is CASSEQAYRTDTQYF. CDR3 DNA: TGTGCCAGCAGCGAACAGGCGTACCGCACAGATACGCAGTATTTT.

The sample holds many counts of this clonotype. The V call is TRBV28, the J call TRBJ1-4, with 9 bases identical to TRBD1. V lost 6 bases to trimming and J lost 2 bases; unmatched junction nucleotides: 13. From germline, CDR1 is MDHEN and CDR2 SYDVKM. The CDR3 has 18 residues. The CDR3 DNA reads as TGTGCCAGCAGCCCCCCAGGGACAGGGTCGGTCACTAATGAAAAACTGTTTTTT. Protein: CASSPPGTGSVTNEKLFF.

This clonotype was seen at least ten times. The chain carries TRBV30 and TRBJ1-2, with D perhaps TRBD1 (5 bases). Germline CDR1 GTSNPN, CDR2 SVGIG (reference sequence). V was shortened by 2 bases and J by 8 bases, with 12 bases between the two germline ends. This CDR3 has 12 residues. Here the CDR3 reads CAWSRDGSGYTF. The CDR3 DNA sequence: TGTGCCTGGAGTAGGGACGGATCAGGCTACACCTTC.

The genes are TRBV25-1 and TRBJ2-3, with D maybe TRBD1 (6 bases). The CDR3 loop spans 15 amino acids. The germline CDR1 and CDR2 sequences are MGHDK and SYGVNS. Between the trimmed V and J ends, which lost 5 bases and 3 bases, there was a span of 15 bases. CDR3 region: CASSQWGRGTDTQYF. CDR3 DNA: TGTGCCAGCAGTCAATGGGGCAGGGGTACAGATACGCAGTATTTT. The whole variable domain, remainder taken from reference TRBV25-1 and TRBJ2-3, is EADIYQTPRYLVIGTGKKITLECSQTMGHDKMYWYQQDPGMELHLIHYSYGVNSTEKGDLSSESTVSRIRTEHFPLTLESARPSHTSQYLCASSQWGRGTDTQYFGPGTRLTVL.

This clonotype appeared many times. The chain employs TRBV7-3 and TRBJ2-2, with D possibly TRBD2 on 6 matching bases. Germline CDR1 and CDR2: SGHTA and FQGTGA. Trimming took off 3 bases at V and 2 bases at J, with 10 bases between the two ends. The CDR3 length is 15 residues. In DNA, the CDR3 is TGTGCCAGCAGCTTCCTAGCGATTAACACCGGGGAGCTGTTTTTT. Its translation is CASSFLAINTGELFF.

The table lists this clonotype with a few counts. The chain carries TRBV4-1 and TRBJ2-1; D possibly corresponds to TRBD2 (6 bases). Germline-derived CDR1 and CDR2 are MGHRA and YSYEKL. Trimming took 4 bases from V and 5 from J, leaving 15 bases between them. The CDR3 runs to 15 residues. Written as DNA, the CDR3 is TGCGCCAGCAGCCCAGATCCGGGACTCAACAATGAGCAGTTCTTC. Residues: CASSPDPGLNNEQFF.

This clonotype showed up many times. CDR3 protein: CASRGTGNQPQHF. The DNA for the CDR3 is TGTGCCAGCAGGGGGACAGGGAATCAGCCCCAGCATTTT. The chain has TRBV12-3 or TRBV12-4 and TRBJ1-5; TRBD1 matches 9 bases. The CDR3 is made up of 13 amino acids. Trimming removed 6 bases from V and 4 bases from J; junction bases left unmatched: 1.

This clonotype was counted ten times or more. The chain employs TRBV5-1 and TRBJ1-3; D possibly corresponds to TRBD1 (5 bases). Trimming removed 1 base at V and 4 bases at J, with 12 bases between. The germline gives CDR1 SGHRS, CDR2 YFSETQ. This CDR3 is built from 15 residues. CDR3 sequence reads: CASSLLGARGNTIYF. In DNA, the CDR3 is TGCGCCAGCAGCTTGCTAGGGGCCCGAGGAAACACCATATATTTT.

This clonotype was seen at least ten times. The V call is TRBV3-1, the J call TRBJ2-7; no reliable D call. Germline assignment: CDR1 LGHDT and CDR2 YNNKEL (reference sequence). The CDR3 has 13 residues. V was pared by 6 bases and J by 5 bases, with 14 bases between. CDR3 nucleotide sequence: TGTGCCAGCAGGGCGTTGGGGTCCCACGAGCAGTACTTC. It translates to CASRALGSHEQYF.

Ten or more counts support this clonotype. The V call is TRBV3-1, the J call TRBJ1-2; TRBD1 matches at 7 bases. From germline, CDR1 is LGHDT and CDR2 YNNKEL (reference sequence). The CDR3 loop spans 15 amino acids. V lost 4 bases, J lost 0 bases, and 5 bases stayed unmatched. The CDR3 DNA is TGTGCCAGCAGCCGAGACAGGGAACCTAACTATGGCTACACCTTC. Its translation: CASSRDREPNYGYTF.

This clonotype is a singleton in its sample. The chain links TRBV10-2 to TRBJ1-5, with TRBD1 matching over 7 bases. The J segment lost 2 bases and the V segment lost 6 bases, leaving 4 bases of the junction unmatched. There are 14 residues in the CDR3. Germline lookup yields CDR1 WSHSY and CDR2 SAAADI. Here the CDR3 DNA reads TGCGCCAGCAGGAGGGGGCTTGGCAATCAGCCCCAGCATTTT. Its protein is CASRRGLGNQPQHF.